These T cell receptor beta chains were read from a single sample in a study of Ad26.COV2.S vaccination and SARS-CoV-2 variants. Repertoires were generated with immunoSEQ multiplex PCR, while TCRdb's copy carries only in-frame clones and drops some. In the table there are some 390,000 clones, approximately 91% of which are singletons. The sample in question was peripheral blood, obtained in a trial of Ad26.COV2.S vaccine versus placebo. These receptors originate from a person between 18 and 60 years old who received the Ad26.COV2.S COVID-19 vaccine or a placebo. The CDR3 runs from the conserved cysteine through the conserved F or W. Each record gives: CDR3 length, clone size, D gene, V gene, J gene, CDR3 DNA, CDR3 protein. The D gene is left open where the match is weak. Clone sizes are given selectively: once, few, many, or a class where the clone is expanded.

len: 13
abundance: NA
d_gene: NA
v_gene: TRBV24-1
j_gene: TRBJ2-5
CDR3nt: TGTGCCACCAGTGATTTGTGGGGAGAGACCCAGTACTTC
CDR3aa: CATSDLWGETQYF

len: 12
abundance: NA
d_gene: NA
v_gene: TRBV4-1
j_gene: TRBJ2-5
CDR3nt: TGCGCCAGCAGCCAAGGGAGGGAGACCCAGTACTTC
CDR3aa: CASSQGRETQYF

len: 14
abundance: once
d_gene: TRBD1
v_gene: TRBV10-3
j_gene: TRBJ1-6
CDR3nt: TGTGCCATCAGTGAGCAACAGGGGATTTCACCCCTCCACTTT
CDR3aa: CAISEQQGISPLHF

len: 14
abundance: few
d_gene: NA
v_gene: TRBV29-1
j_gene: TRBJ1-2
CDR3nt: TGCAGCGTTGGGCCAGGCACTTCTAACTATGGCTACACCTTC
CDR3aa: CSVGPGTSNYGYTF

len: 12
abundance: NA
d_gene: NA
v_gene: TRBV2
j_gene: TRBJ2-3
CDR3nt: TGTGCCAGCAGGCCCCAGGCAGATACGCAGTATTTT
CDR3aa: CASRPQADTQYF

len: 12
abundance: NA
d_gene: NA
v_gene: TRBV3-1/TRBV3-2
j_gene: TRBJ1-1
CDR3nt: TGTGCCAGCAGCCAAGAAAACAGGGAAGCTTTCTTT
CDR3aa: CASSQENREAFF

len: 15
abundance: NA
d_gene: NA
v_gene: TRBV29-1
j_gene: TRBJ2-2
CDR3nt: TGCAGCGCCGCAGACAGTCTCGGGGGCACCGGGGAGCTGTTTTTT
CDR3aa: CSAADSLGGTGELFF

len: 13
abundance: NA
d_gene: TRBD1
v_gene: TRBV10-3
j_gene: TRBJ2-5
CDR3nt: TGTGCCATCAGGTTCGGGACAGGGGAGACCCAGTACTTC
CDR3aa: CAIRFGTGETQYF

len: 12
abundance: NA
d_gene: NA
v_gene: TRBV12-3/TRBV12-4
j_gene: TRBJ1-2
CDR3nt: TGTGCCAGCAGCCCCAGCAGGGATGGCTACACCTTC
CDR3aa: CASSPSRDGYTF

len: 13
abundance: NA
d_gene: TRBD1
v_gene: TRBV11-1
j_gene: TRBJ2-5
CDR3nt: TGTGCCAGCAGCTCGGGACAGGGCCCGACCCAGTACTTC
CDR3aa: CASSSGQGPTQYF

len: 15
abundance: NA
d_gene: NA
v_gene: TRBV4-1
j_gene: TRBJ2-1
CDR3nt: TGCGCCAGCAGCCAAGATGGGGGGACCTACAATGAGCAGTTCTTC
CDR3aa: CASSQDGGTYNEQFF

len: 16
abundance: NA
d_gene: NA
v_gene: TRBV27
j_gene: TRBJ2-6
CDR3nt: TGTGCCAGCAGTTTGGGTTTAGGGAATGGGGCCAACGTCCTGACTTTC
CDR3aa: CASSLGLGNGANVLTF

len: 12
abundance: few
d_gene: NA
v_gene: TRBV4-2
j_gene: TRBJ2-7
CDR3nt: TGTGCCAGCAGCCAAGATCCCTACGAGCAGTACTTC
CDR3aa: CASSQDPYEQYF

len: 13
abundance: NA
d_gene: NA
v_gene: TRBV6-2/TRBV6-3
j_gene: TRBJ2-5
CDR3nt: TGTGCCAGCAGTTACACAGCCCAAGAGACCCAGTACTTC
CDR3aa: CASSYTAQETQYF

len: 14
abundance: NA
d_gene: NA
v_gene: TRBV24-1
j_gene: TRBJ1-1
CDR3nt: TGTGCCACCCGAGGTAGGGCGGAGAACACTGAAGCTTTCTTT
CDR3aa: CATRGRAENTEAFF

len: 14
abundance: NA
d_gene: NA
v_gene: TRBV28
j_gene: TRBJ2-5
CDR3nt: TGTGCCAGCAGTCGAGGGGGGAGTCAAGAGACCCAGTACTTC
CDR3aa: CASSRGGSQETQYF

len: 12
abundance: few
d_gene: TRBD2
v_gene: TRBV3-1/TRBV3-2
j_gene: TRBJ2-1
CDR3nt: TGTGCCAGCAGTACCGGACTAGGAGGGCCGTTCTTC
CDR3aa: CASSTGLGGPFF

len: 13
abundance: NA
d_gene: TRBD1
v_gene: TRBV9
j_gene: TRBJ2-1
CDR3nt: TGTGCCAGCAGCACTGGGACAGGGAAATGGCAGTTCTTC
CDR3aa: CASSTGTGKWQFF

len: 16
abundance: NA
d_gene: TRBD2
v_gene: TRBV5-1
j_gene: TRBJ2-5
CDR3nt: TGCGCCAGCAGCCGGGGGGCTAGCGGGGAAGGAGAGACCCAGTACTTC
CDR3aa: CASSRGASGEGETQYF

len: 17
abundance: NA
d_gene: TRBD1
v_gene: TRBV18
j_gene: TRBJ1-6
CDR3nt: TGTGCCAGCTCTCCGGGGGGGACAGGGGTTCGGGAGACACCCCTCCACTTT
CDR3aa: CASSPGGTGVRETPLHF

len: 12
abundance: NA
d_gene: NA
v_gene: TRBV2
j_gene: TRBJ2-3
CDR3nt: TGTGCCAGCAGTGAGATCACAGATACGCAGTATTTT
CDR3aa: CASSEITDTQYF

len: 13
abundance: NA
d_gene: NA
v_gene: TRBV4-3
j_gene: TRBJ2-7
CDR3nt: TGCGCCAGCAGCCAAGAGGTAGGCTTCGAGCAGTACTTC
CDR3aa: CASSQEVGFEQYF

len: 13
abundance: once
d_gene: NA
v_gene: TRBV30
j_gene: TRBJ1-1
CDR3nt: TGTGCCTGGAGGTACGGGGGGAACACTGAAGCTTTCTTT
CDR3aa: CAWRYGGNTEAFF

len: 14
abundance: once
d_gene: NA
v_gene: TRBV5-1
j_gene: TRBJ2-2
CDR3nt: TGCGCCAGCTCGGGACCCACGTGGACCGGGGAGCTGTTTTTT
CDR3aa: CASSGPTWTGELFF

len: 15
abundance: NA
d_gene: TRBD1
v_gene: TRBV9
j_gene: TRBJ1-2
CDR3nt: TGTGCCAGCGGAAGAACGGGACAGGGGACGGCTGGCTACACCTTC
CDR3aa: CASGRTGQGTAGYTF

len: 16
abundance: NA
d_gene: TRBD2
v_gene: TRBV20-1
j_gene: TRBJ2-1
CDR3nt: TGCAGTGCTAGTCCTAGCGGGGGGTTTTCCTACAATGAGCAGTTCTTC
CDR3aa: CSASPSGGFSYNEQFF

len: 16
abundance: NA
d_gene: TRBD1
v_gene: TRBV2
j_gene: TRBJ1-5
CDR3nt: TGTGCCAGCAGTACCGACAGGGGGGTTAGCAATCAGCCCCAGCATTTT
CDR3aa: CASSTDRGVSNQPQHF

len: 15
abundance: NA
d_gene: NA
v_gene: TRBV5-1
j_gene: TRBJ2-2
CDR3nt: TGCGCCAGCAGCTTGGTACAGGACGGCGCCGGGGAGCTGTTTTTT
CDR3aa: CASSLVQDGAGELFF

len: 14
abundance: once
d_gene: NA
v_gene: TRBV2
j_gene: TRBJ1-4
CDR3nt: TGTACCAGCAGTCCCTTCGGGGTTCGGGAAAAACTGTTTTTT
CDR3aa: CTSSPFGVREKLFF

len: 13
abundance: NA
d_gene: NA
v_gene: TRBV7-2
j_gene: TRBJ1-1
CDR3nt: TGTGCCAGCAACCTTATCAGGACCACTGAAGCTTTCTTT
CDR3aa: CASNLIRTTEAFF

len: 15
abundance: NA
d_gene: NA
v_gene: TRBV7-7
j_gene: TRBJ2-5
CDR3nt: TGTGCCAGCAGCTCAGAGCGGGCCGTGCAAGAGACCCAGTACTTC
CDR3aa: CASSSERAVQETQYF

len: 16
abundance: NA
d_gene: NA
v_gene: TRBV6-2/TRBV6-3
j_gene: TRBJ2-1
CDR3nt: TGTGCCAGCAGTTTTGACTACACGGAAACCTACAATGAGCAGTTCTTC
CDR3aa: CASSFDYTETYNEQFF

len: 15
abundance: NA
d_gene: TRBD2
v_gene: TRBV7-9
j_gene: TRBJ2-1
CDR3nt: TGTGCCAGCAGCTTTAGCGGGGGGTCATACAATGAGCAGTTCTTC
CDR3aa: CASSFSGGSYNEQFF

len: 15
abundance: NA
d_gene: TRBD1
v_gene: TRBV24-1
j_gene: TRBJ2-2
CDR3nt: TGTGCCACCAGTGATTTCACAGGGGATACCGGGGAGCTGTTTTTT
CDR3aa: CATSDFTGDTGELFF

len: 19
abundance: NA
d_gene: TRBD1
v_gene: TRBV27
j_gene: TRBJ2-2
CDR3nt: TGTGCCAGCAGTTTATCGGGACAGGGGGCAGGAAGGAACACCGGGGAGCTGTTTTTT
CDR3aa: CASSLSGQGAGRNTGELFF

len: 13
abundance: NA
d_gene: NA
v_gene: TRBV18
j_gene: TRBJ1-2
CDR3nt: TGTGCCAGCTCACCGCAGAGCAACTATGGCTACACCTTC
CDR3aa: CASSPQSNYGYTF

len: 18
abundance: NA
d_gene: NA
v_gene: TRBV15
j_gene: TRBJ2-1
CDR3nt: TGTGCCACCAGCAGAGATTCCACCCCGGGGACGGATTACAATGAGCAGTTCTTC
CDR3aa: CATSRDSTPGTDYNEQFF

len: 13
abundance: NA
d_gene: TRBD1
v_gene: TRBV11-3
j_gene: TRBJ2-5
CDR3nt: TGTGCCAGCAGCTCAGGGGGCGAAGAGACCCAGTACTTC
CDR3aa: CASSSGGEETQYF

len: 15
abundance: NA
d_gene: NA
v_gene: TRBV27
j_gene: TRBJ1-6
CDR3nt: TGTGCCAGCAGTTTAGGGCAGAGCGGTGTTTCACCCCTCCACTTT
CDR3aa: CASSLGQSGVSPLHF